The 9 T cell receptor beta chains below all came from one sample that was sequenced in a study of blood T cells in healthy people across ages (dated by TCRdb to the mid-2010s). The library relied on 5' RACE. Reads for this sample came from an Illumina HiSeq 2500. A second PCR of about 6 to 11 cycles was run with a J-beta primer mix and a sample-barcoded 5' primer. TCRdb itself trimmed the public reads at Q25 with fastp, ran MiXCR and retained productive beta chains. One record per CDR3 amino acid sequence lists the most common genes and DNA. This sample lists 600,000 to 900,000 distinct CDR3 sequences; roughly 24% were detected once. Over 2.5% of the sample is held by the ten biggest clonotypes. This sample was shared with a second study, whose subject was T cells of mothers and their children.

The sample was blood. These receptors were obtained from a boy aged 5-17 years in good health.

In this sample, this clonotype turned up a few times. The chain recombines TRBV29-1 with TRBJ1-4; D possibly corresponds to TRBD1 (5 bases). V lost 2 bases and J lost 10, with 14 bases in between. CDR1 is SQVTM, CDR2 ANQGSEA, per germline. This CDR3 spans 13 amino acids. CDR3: CSVESGSGGKLFF. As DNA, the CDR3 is TGCAGCGTTGAATCGGGCTCGGGGGGAAAACTGTTTTTT.

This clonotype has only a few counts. CDR3 residues: CASSLLTGGKTEAFF. The CDR3 DNA sequence: TGCGCCAGCAGCTTGTTGACAGGGGGAAAGACTGAAGCTTTCTTT. The rearrangement links TRBV5-1 to TRBJ1-1; 9 nucleotides line up with TRBD1. Trimming took 1 base from V and 5 from J; bases not matched to a gene: 6. The germline gives CDR1 SGHRS, CDR2 YFSETQ. The CDR3 spans 15 residues.

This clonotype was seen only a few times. Here the CDR3 reads CASSLFSGMDGTDTQYF. The DNA of the CDR3 is TGTGCCAGCAGCTTATTCAGCGGAATGGATGGCACAGATACGCAGTATTTT. The rearrangement joins TRBV7-9 to TRBJ2-3; TRBD2 might be the D (5 bases). V lost 2 bases to trimming and J lost 1 base, with 16 bases between them. The CDR3 extends over 17 amino acids. From germline, CDR1 is SEHNR and CDR2 FQNEAQ (reference sequence).

The CDR3: CASTVSGDRDEAFF. As DNA, the CDR3 is TGTGCCAGCACTGTGTCGGGGGACAGAGACGAAGCTTTCTTT. The chain uses TRBV7-2 and TRBJ1-1, with 7 positions matching TRBD1. CDR3 length: 14 amino acids. Per the germline V gene, CDR1 is SGHTA and CDR2 is FQGNSA. With 7 bases clipped from V and 8 bases from J, the junction kept 13 bases outside the gene matches.

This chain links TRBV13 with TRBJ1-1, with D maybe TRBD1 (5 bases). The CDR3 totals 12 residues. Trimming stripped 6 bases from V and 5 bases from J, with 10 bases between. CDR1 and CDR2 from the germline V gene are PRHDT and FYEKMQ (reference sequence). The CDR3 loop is CASRAGETEAFF. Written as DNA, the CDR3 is TGTGCCAGCAGGGCGGGGGAGACTGAAGCTTTCTTT.

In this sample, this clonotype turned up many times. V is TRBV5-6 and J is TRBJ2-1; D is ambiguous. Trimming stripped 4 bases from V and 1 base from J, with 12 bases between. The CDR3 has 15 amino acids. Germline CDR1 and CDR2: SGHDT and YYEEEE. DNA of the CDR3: TGTGCCAGCAGCACCTTTAGATCTTCCTACAATGAGCAGTTCTTC. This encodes CASSTFRSSYNEQFF.

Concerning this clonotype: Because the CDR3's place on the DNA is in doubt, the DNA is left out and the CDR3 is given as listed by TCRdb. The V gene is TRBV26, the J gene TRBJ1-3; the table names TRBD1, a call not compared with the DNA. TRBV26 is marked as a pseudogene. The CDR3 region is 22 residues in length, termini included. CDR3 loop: CASSWGAGTGAQVNLSGNTIYF.

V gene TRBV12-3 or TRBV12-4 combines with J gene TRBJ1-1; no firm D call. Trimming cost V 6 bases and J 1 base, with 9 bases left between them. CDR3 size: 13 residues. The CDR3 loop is CASRPPENTEAFF. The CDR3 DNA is TGTGCCAGCAGACCACCGGAGAACACTGAAGCTTTCTTT.

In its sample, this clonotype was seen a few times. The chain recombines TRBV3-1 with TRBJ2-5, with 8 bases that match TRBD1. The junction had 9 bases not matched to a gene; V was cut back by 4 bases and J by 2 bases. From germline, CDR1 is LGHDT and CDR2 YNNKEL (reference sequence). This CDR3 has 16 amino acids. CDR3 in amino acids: CASSRGDRGYQETQYF. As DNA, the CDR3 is TGTGCCAGCAGCCGCGGCGACAGGGGTTATCAAGAGACCCAGTACTTC.